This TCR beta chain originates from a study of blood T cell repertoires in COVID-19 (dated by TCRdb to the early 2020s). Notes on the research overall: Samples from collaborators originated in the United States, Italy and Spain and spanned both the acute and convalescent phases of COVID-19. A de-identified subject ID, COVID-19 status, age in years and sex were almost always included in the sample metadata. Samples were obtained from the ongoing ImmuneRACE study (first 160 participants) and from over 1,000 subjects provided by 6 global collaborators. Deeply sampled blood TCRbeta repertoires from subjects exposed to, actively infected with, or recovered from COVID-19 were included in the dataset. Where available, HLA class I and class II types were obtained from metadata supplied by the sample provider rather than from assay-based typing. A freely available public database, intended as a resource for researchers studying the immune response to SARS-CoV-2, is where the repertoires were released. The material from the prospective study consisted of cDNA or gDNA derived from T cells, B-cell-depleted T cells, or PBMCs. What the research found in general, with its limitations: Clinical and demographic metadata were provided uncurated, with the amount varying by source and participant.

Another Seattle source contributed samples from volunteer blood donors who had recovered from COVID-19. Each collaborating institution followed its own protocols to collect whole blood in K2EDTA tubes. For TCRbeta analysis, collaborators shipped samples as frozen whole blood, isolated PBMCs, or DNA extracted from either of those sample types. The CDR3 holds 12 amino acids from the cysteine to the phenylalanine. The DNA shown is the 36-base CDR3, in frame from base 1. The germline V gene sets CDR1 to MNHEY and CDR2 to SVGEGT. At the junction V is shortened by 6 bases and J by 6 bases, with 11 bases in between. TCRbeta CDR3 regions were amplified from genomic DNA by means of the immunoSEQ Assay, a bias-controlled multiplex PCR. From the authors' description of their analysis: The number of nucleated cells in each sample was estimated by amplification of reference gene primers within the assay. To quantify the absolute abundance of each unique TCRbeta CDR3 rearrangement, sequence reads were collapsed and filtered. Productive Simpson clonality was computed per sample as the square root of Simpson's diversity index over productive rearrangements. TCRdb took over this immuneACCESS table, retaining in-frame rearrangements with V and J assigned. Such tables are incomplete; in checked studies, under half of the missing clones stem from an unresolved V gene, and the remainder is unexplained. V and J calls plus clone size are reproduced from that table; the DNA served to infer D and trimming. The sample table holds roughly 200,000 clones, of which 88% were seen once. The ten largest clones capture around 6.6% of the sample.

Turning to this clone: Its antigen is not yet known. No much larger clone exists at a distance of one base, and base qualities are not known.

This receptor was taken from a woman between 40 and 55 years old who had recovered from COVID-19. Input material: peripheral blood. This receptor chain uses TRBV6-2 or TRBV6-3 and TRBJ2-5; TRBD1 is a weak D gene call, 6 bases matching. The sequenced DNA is TGTGCCAGCAGCAAACAGGGTCAGACCCAGTACTTC. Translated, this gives CASSKQGQTQYF.